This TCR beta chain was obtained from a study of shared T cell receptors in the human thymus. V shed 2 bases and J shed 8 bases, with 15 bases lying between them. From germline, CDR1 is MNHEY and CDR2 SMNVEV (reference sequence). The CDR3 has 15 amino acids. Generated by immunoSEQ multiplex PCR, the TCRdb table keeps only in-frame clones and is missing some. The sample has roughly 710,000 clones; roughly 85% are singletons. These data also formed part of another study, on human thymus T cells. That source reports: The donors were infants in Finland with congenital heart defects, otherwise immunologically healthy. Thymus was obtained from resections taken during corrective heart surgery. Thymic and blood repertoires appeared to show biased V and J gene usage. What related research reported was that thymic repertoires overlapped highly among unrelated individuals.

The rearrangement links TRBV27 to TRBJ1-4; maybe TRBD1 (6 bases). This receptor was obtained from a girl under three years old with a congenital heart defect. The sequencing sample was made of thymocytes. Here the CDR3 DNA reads TGTGCCAGCAGTTTAATTGGGGGCTGGGAGGAAAAACTGTTTTTT. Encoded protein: CASSLIGGWEEKLFF.